This TCR beta chain is drawn from a study of blood T cell repertoires in COVID-19. CDR1 is MNHEY and CDR2 is SVGAGI in the germline V gene. The CDR3 loop spans 14 amino acids. V was pared by 5 bases and J by 10 bases, with 17 bases between. The study recruited exposed participants who had met a COVID-19 case within 2 weeks before entry. Some clones are missing from TCRdb's copy, which holds only in-frame ones; the method was immunoSEQ multiplex PCR. Of fewer than 250,000 clones in the sample, over 80% are singletons; the top ten hold around 3.8%. The TCR comes from a woman in her thirties who had been exposed to COVID-19. Sequencing was performed on PBMCs or T cells enriched from blood (not recorded which). This chain connects TRBV6-5 to TRBJ1-4; no clear D. CDR3 residues: CASSNPLRERKLFF. CDR3 coding DNA: TGTGCCAGCAGTAACCCCTTACGGGAGCGAAAACTGTTTTTT.